This T cell receptor beta chain is from a study of T cell repertoires in cytomegalovirus infection. Study in general: In public TCR beta signatures, there were indications of both CMV infection and matching HLA type. General observations from the study: Ex vivo responses were dominated by HLA-C-restricted CMV-specific TCR beta clonotypes.

With regard to this clonotype: Its antigen remains unknown.

Germline trimming cut 5 bases from V and 1 base from J; bases unmatched to any gene: 8. Germline V gene data show CDR1 as MNHNS and CDR2 as SASEGT. The CDR3 runs to 16 residues. Using its own MiXCR run on the reads, TCRdb lists one record per CDR3 protein. The table has some 130,000 distinct CDR3 sequences, about 24% seen once. This TCR derives from a human donor in good health (CMV status not recorded). Some clones in this sample may be carry-over from other donors' samples. The chain links TRBV6-1 to TRBJ2-3; the match to TRBD2 covers 8 bases. Sequenced: PBMCs, sequenced either directly or after in vitro stimulation (not recorded which). The CDR3 loop reads CASSYPPGGGTDTQYF. The CDR3 DNA is TGTGCCAGCAGTTATCCGCCCGGGGGGGGCACAGATACGCAGTATTTT.